This TCR beta chain stems from a study of read filtering for tumor transcriptome and immune sequencing. From germline, CDR1 is SQVTM and CDR2 ANQGSEA. V was shortened by 6 bases and J by 4 bases, with 17 bases between the two germline ends. CDR3 size: 14 residues. This clonotype showed up just a few times. The library was built from 400 ng RNA with molecular barcoded adaptors for alpha/delta and beta/gamma chains. TCRdb re-analysed the reads in MiXCR, keeping a single row per CDR3 protein. Of about 93,000 distinct CDR3 sequences in the sample, 20% to 25% are singletons; the top ten hold over 9.5%. Sequenced sample: a population of CD138-negative cells sorted from bone marrow. The chain has TRBV29-1 and TRBJ2-3, with D possibly called TRBD1 or TRBD2 (5 bases each). The TCR was taken from a donor over 35 with multiple myeloma. The CDR3 reads CSVARDGPADTQYF. CDR3 in DNA: TGCAGCGTGGCAAGGGACGGGCCGGCAGATACGCAGTATTTT.